One and the same sample provided the 10 T cell receptor beta chains below, sequenced in a study of T cell responses to AZD1222 COVID-19 vaccine. The data were produced by immunoSEQ multiplex PCR, yet TCRdb's version contains in-frame clones alone and is incomplete. The table records approximately 160,000 clones, about 90% of them present only once. Source: peripheral blood, taken 28 days after the second AZD1222 dose. Receptors originate from an adult who received the AZD1222 COVID-19 vaccine.

The J gene is TRBJ2-2, the V gene TRBV10-3; D remains ambiguous. The CDR3 spans 12 residues. V dropped 6 bases and J dropped 5 bases, with 7 bases sitting between them. CDR1 ENHRY and CDR2 SYGVKD come from the germline V gene. CDR3 residues: CAISFGTGELFF. The CDR3 DNA is TGTGCCATCAGCTTTGGGACCGGGGAGCTGTTTTTT.

The chain carries TRBV9 and TRBJ1-5; 8 nucleotides agree with TRBD1. V shed 4 bases, J shed 6 bases, and the junction held 9 bases outside the gene matches. CDR1 and CDR2 (germline): SGDLS, YYNGEE. The CDR3 consists of 15 residues. This CDR3 reads CASSSGQGLSQPQHF. In DNA form, the CDR3 reads TGTGCCAGCAGCAGTGGACAGGGTTTATCTCAGCCCCAGCATTTT.

The sample holds many counts of this clone. The rearrangement links TRBV4-1 to TRBJ1-1; no reliable D call. The V gene's germline CDR1 is MGHRA and CDR2 YSYEKL. This CDR3 contains 13 residues. Trimming took off 0 bases at V and 6 bases at J, with 8 bases between the two ends. The CDR3 here is CASSQDRGSEAFF. The CDR3 coding sequence is TGCGCCAGCAGCCAAGATCGTGGCTCTGAAGCTTTCTTT.

The V and J genes are TRBV10-3 and TRBJ2-1, with D uncertain. Trimming cost V 3 bases and J 0 bases, with 9 bases left between them. Germline V lookup: CDR1 ENHRY, CDR2 SYGVKD. The CDR3 is made up of 15 amino acids. CDR3 in DNA: TGTGCCATCAGTGACTTTCGTAACTCCTACAATGAGCAGTTCTTC. It is translated as CAISDFRNSYNEQFF.

The chain employs TRBV5-6 and TRBJ1-1, with a tentative D call TRBD1 (5 bases). The CDR3 is made up of 15 amino acids. CDR1 is SGHDT, CDR2 YYEEEE, per germline. V lost 6 bases to trimming and J lost 4 bases, with 19 bases between them. The CDR3 reads CASTIEWGGGTEAFF. In DNA form, the CDR3 reads TGTGCCAGCACCATAGAGTGGGGCGGGGGCACTGAAGCTTTCTTT.

V and J are TRBV7-9 and TRBJ1-5, with 7 bases identical to TRBD1. The CDR3 loop spans 14 amino acids. Looked up from germline, CDR1 is SEHNR and CDR2 is FQNEAQ (reference sequence). With V trimmed by 5 bases and J by 5 bases, 6 bases remained unmatched. The CDR3 region is CASSTSGGDQPQHF. The CDR3 DNA reads TGTGCCAGCAGCACGTCAGGGGGAGATCAGCCCCAGCATTTT.

About this clone: One junction end does not reproduce the germline sequence, and a read error may be involved. The CDR3 DNA reads as TGCAGCGATACCGGGCCCACACATACGCAGTATTTT. Amino acid sequence: CSDTGPTHTQYF. V is TRBV29-1 and J is TRBJ2-3; D is uncertain. The CDR3 extends over 12 amino acids. Germline CDR1 SQVTM, CDR2 ANQGSEA.

This chain joins TRBV4-1 and TRBJ1-1; no clear D gene. The germline V gene has CDR1 MGHRA and CDR2 YSYEKL. Deletions cut 4 bases from V and 5 bases from J, with 23 bases between. The CDR3 is 17 residues long. The CDR3 DNA reads as TGCGCCAGCAGCCCCCCTTCTAAATCGGTGAGGAGGACTGAAGCTTTCTTT. Amino acid sequence: CASSPPSKSVRRTEAFF.

The chain links TRBV5-1 to TRBJ1-1, with D unclear. Trimming left V 2 bases short and J 3 bases short, with 11 bases between. The CDR3 consists of 14 residues. CDR1 is SGHRS, CDR2 YFSETQ, per germline. The CDR3 bases are TGCGCCAGCAGCTTAGGGTCCGCATACACTGAAGCTTTCTTT. Translated, it gives CASSLGSAYTEAFF.

This clone was counted a single time. The CDR3: CASSQDVRWGAYSNQPQHF. The CDR3 bases are TGTGCCAGCAGCCAAGATGTTAGATGGGGGGCATATAGCAATCAGCCCCAGCATTTT. The chain is built from TRBV4-2 and TRBJ1-5; D is possibly TRBD1 (6 bases). Germline-derived CDR1 and CDR2 are LGHNA and YNFKEQ. There are 19 residues in the CDR3. Deletions cut 0 bases from V and 0 bases from J, with 18 bases between.